This T cell receptor beta chain was recovered during a study of blood T cell repertoires in COVID-19 (TCRdb year 2020). Describing the broader study: Collaborator samples came from the United States, Italy and Spain and covered acute and convalescent phases of COVID-19. Nearly every sample came with metadata listing a de-identified subject ID, COVID-19 status, age in years and sex. Where HLA class I and class II types were available, the types were taken from metadata supplied by the sample provider, not from assay-based typing. Deeply sampled blood TCRbeta repertoires from subjects exposed to, actively infected with, or recovered from COVID-19 were included in the dataset. The material from the prospective study consisted of cDNA or gDNA derived from T cells, B-cell-depleted T cells, or PBMCs. The repertoires were made available in a free public database intended to serve as a resource for research on the immune response to SARS-CoV-2. The samples were drawn from two sources: the first 160 participants of the ongoing ImmuneRACE study, and 1,000 to 1,500 subjects contributed by 6 global collaborators. The study at large found these results: The quantity of clinical and demographic metadata differed by source and by participant and was supplied without curation.

Remarks on this clone: Its target antigen remains unknown. Base qualities are not provided; no much larger clone lies one nucleotide away.

In Seattle, one collaborating source enrolled patients while the infection was active and tracked those patients longitudinally over the course of disease. Collaborating institutions collected whole blood in K2EDTA tubes following their own protocols. For TCRbeta analysis, collaborators shipped samples in one of three forms: frozen whole blood, isolated PBMCs, or DNA extracted from either of those sample types. V is pared back by 5 bases and J by 6 bases, with 13 bases lying between the germline termini. Taken from the germline V gene, the CDR1 and CDR2 loops are SGHTA and FQGTGA. Its CDR3 holds 13 amino acids, cysteine through phenylalanine. The only DNA kept is the CDR3, 39 bases in frame from the first base. The immunoSEQ Assay, a bias-controlled multiplex PCR, was used to amplify TCRbeta CDR3 regions from genomic DNA. The authors processed their data as follows. The number of nucleated cells in each sample was estimated by amplification of reference gene primers within the assay. To quantify the absolute abundance of each unique TCRbeta CDR3 rearrangement, sequence reads were collapsed and filtered. For each sample, productive Simpson clonality was calculated as the square root of Simpson's diversity index over productive rearrangements. TCRdb obtained this table from immuneACCESS and retained in-frame rearrangements with V and J assigned. These tables miss some clones; where compared with another copy, unresolved V genes account for less than half of the shortfall, and the remainder is unexplained. V, J and clone size reflect that table, while D and trimming were determined from the DNA. This sample lists about 230,000 clones; 70% to 90% were detected once. The top ten hold roughly 10% of the sample.

The chain joins TRBV7-3 to TRBJ1-1, with a tentative D gene TRBD1 over 5 matching bases. The sequence derives from a man aged 45-60 years with COVID-19, enrolled during active disease. Material for sequencing was peripheral blood. The DNA sequence is as follows: TGTGCCAGCAGCGGAGGGGCTTTATCTGAAGCTTTCTTT. Translated, it gives CASSGGALSEAFF.